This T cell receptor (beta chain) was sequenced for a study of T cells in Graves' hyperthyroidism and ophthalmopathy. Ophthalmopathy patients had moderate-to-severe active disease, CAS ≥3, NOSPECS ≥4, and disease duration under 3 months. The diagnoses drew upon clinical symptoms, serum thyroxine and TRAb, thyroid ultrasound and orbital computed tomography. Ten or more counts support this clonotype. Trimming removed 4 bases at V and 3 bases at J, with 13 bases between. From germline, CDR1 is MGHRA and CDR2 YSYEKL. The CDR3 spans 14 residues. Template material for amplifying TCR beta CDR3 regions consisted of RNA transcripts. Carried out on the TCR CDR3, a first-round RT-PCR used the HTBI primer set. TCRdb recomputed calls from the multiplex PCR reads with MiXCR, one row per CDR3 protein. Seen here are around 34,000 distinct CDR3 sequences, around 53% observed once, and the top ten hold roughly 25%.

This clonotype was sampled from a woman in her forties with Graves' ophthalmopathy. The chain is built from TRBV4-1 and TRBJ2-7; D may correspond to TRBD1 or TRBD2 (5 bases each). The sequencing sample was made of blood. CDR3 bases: TGCGCCAGCAGCCTAACCGGGGCTGACTACGAGCAGTACTTC. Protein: CASSLTGADYEQYF.